These 27 T cell receptor beta chains were all obtained from the same sample, sequenced in a study of blood T cell repertoires in COVID-19. Here immunoSEQ multiplex PCR was the method, and the copy in TCRdb shows in-frame clones only, minus some. The table has tens of thousands of clones, around nine tenths seen once. The source material was peripheral blood. The origin of the receptors is an elderly man with acute or convalescent COVID-19.

V is TRBV18 and J is TRBJ1-5; 8 bases line up with TRBD1. V shed 6 bases and J 2 bases; nucleotides not matched to a gene: 6. This CDR3 spans 15 amino acids. Per germline, CDR1 KGHSH and CDR2 LQKENI. The CDR3: CASSPGGAGNQPQHF. In DNA, the CDR3 is TGTGCCAGCTCCCCAGGGGGCGCTGGCAATCAGCCCCAGCATTTT.

The chain carries TRBV4-1 and TRBJ1-1; no firm D call. The CDR3 sequence is 14 residues long. V dropped 0 bases and J dropped 3 bases, with 8 bases sitting between them. Germline-derived CDR1 and CDR2 are MGHRA and YSYEKL. CDR3 sequence (DNA): TGCGCCAGCAGCCAAGATCCCCGGGACACTGAAGCTTTCTTT. Translating it yields CASSQDPRDTEAFF.

The J gene is TRBJ1-1, the V gene TRBV11-2; 7 bases line up with TRBD1. J was trimmed by 0 bases and V by 0 bases; bases with no gene match: 7. Germline V gene sequence: CDR1 SGHAT, CDR2 FQNNGV. This CDR3 comprises 17 residues. DNA of the CDR3: TGTGCCAGCAGCTTAGACCCAAACAGGGGTATGAACACTGAAGCTTTCTTT. This sequence encodes CASSLDPNRGMNTEAFF.

The V and J genes are TRBV2 and TRBJ1-2, with 8 bases that match TRBD1. CDR1 and CDR2 (germline): SNHLY, FYNNEI. V was pared by 7 bases and J by 7 bases, with 5 bases of the junction left unmatched. The CDR3 sequence is 12 residues long. CDR3 nucleotides: TGTGCCAGCACCCTCGGGACAGGTGGCTACACCTTC. This translates into CASTLGTGGYTF.

The chain is built from TRBV2 and TRBJ2-1, with a possible D match to TRBD1 (6 bases). V was clipped by 8 bases and J by 6 bases, with 20 bases between them. Germline V gives CDR1 SNHLY, CDR2 FYNNEI. This CDR3 spans 15 amino acids. The CDR3 DNA reads as TGTGCCAGCGTCTCCGGGACATTACCCCCCAATGAGCAGTTCTTC. This encodes CASVSGTLPPNEQFF.

The rearrangement uses TRBV7-2 and TRBJ2-5, with 9 bases matching TRBD2. V lost 6 bases, J lost 4 bases, and 9 bases stayed unmatched. This CDR3 contains 15 residues. Per the germline V gene, CDR1 is SGHTA and CDR2 is FQGNSA. CDR3 sequence reads: CASRLERGALETQYF. CDR3 bases: TGTGCCAGCAGGCTAGAGCGGGGGGCCCTAGAGACCCAGTACTTC.

The gene calls are TRBV19 and TRBJ1-3, with 10 bases fitting TRBD1. Germline CDR1 is LNHDA and CDR2 is SQIVND (reference sequence). Trimming cost V 8 bases and J 4 bases; bases outside gene matches: 5. The CDR3 has 14 residues. DNA for the CDR3: TGTGCCAGTCGGGACAGGGGTTCGGGAAACACCATATATTTT. Protein: CASRDRGSGNTIYF. The complete variable domain, with remaining parts taken from reference TRBV19 and TRBJ1-3, reads DGGITQSPKYLFRKEGQNVTLSCEQNLNHDAMYWYRQDPGQGLRLIYYSQIVNDFQKGDIAEGYSVSREKKESFPLTVTSAQKNPTAFYLCASRDRGSGNTIYFGEGSWLTVV.

CDR3 nucleotides: TGTGCCAGCAGCGATATTACAGGGGTATGGGTCTACGAGCAGTACTTC. Translating it yields CASSDITGVWVYEQYF. This chain uses TRBV11-2 with TRBJ2-7; the match to TRBD1 covers 7 bases. The ends lost 5 bases at V and 3 bases at J; junction bases unmatched: 13. Germline CDR1 SGHAT, CDR2 FQNNGV. This CDR3 spans 16 amino acids.

CDR3 residues: CASSLGPGGYEQYF. DNA of the CDR3: TGTGCCAGCAGCTTAGGGCCAGGGGGCTACGAGCAGTACTTC. The chain has TRBV13 and TRBJ2-7; 7 nucleotides match TRBD1. The CDR3 runs 14 residues. Trimming removed 0 bases from V and 3 bases from J; junction bases left unmatched: 2. CDR1 PRHDT and CDR2 FYEKMQ come from the germline V gene (reference sequence).

The chain recombines TRBV5-4 with TRBJ2-5; 10 nucleotides match TRBD1. CDR3 length: 14 residues. V shed 4 bases and J 2 bases; nucleotides not matched to a gene: 2. Germline lookup yields CDR1 SGHNT and CDR2 YYREEE (reference sequence). The CDR3 is CASSPDRGQETQYF. CDR3 bases: TGTGCCAGCAGCCCGGACAGGGGGCAAGAGACCCAGTACTTC.

This clone was seen once. The chain uses TRBV27 and TRBJ2-7; 7 bases match TRBD1. After removal of 8 bases from V and 3 bases from J, the junction contained 1 base not matched to a gene. CDR3 length: 11 residues. Germline V gene sequence: CDR1 MNHEY, CDR2 SMNVEV (reference sequence). The CDR3 is CASRDSYEQYF. CDR3 DNA: TGTGCCAGCCGGGACAGCTACGAGCAGTACTTC.

This clone was picked up one time. The J gene is TRBJ1-5, the V gene TRBV4-1; D not resolved. The V and J ends lost 6 bases and 1 base respectively, with 16 bases between them. The CDR3 sequence is 16 residues long. From germline, CDR1 is MGHRA and CDR2 YSYEKL. The CDR3 protein is CASSPQAQWSNQPQHF. DNA of the CDR3: TGCGCCAGCAGTCCTCAGGCACAGTGGAGCAATCAGCCCCAGCATTTT.

The DNA for the CDR3 is TGTGCCAGCAGCCGGGGACAGGTCATCACTGAAGCTTTCTTT. Encoded protein: CASSRGQVITEAFF. The V call is TRBV3-1 (or the pseudogene TRBV3-2), the J call TRBJ1-1, with TRBD1 matching over 8 bases. The CDR3 has 14 amino acids. Trimming cost V 4 bases and J 4 bases; bases outside gene matches: 5. Germline loops: CDR1 LGHDT, CDR2 YNNKEL (reference sequence).

CDR3 bases: TGTGCCAGCACACAGGGTTATCAGCCCCAGCATTTT. It encodes CASTQGYQPQHF. The chain has TRBV2 and TRBJ1-5; tentatively, D is TRBD1 (6 bases). The CDR3 has 12 amino acids. Germline V gives CDR1 SNHLY, CDR2 FYNNEI. Trimming took off 7 bases at V and 5 bases at J, with 9 bases between the two ends.

This chain links TRBV21-1 with TRBJ1-5; the table's D call of TRBD1 was not tested on the DNA. TRBV21-1 is shown as a pseudogene. The CDR3 loop spans 17 amino acids. This CDR3 is CASSKIKGADPNQPQHF. CDR3 coding DNA: TGTGCCAGCAGCAAAATAAAGGGGGCGGATCCCAATCAGCCCCAGCATTTT.

DNA of the CDR3: TGTGCCAGCAGCCAAGTTCAGGGTGCCTACAATGAGCAGTTCTTC. Protein product: CASSQVQGAYNEQFF. The V gene is TRBV14, the J gene TRBJ2-1, with D perhaps TRBD1 (5 bases). V was clipped by 1 base and J by 2 bases, with 9 bases between them. The CDR3 totals 15 residues. CDR1 is SGHDN and CDR2 is FVKESK in the germline V gene.

The chain is built from TRBV30 and TRBJ2-2; D is undetermined. In germline, CDR1 is GTSNPN, CDR2 SVGIG (reference sequence). The CDR3 runs 13 residues. Trimming stripped 3 bases from V and 5 bases from J, with 10 bases between. CDR3 loop: CAWSRALTGELFF. CDR3 coding DNA: TGTGCCTGGAGCCGAGCCTTGACCGGGGAGCTGTTTTTT.

V usage is TRBV7-2 and J usage is TRBJ1-5, with 8 bases that match TRBD1. CDR1 and CDR2 from the germline V gene are SGHTA and FQGNSA. The CDR3 has 15 amino acids. J gave up 7 bases and V 5 bases, and 10 bases lay outside the gene matches. This CDR3 reads CASSKTGDSFQPQHF. The CDR3 DNA is TGTGCCAGCAGCAAGACAGGGGATAGTTTCCAGCCCCAGCATTTT.

V and J are TRBV19 and TRBJ2-1; no clear D gene. Germline CDR1 reads LNHDA; CDR2 reads SQIVND (reference sequence). The CDR3 runs to 12 residues. The ends were cut back, 6 bases at V and 7 bases at J, with 10 bases in the middle. The CDR3 DNA reads TGTGCCAGTAGCTTGTCCCGGAATGAGCAGTTCTTC. The encoded protein is CASSLSRNEQFF. The full variable domain, completed using reference TRBV19 and TRBJ2-1, is DGGITQSPKYLFRKEGQNVTLSCEQNLNHDAMYWYRQDPGQGLRLIYYSQIVNDFQKGDIAEGYSVSREKKESFPLTVTSAQKNPTAFYLCASSLSRNEQFFGPGTRLTVL.

V usage is TRBV5-1 and J usage is TRBJ1-4; D ambiguous. The CDR3 totals 16 residues. Germline CDR1 SGHRS, CDR2 YFSETQ. V was trimmed by 2 bases and J by 0 bases, leaving 11 bases between them. DNA of the CDR3: TGCGCCAGCAGCTTACGTAGCGGTCCAACTAATGAAAAACTGTTTTTT. Its translation: CASSLRSGPTNEKLFF.

The V gene is TRBV28, the J gene TRBJ2-5; 7 bases map to TRBD1. CDR3 length: 14 residues. Germline CDR1 is MDHEN and CDR2 is SYDVKM. The V gene end was trimmed by 4 bases and the J gene end by 7 bases; junction bases not matched to a gene: 9. In DNA, the CDR3 is TGTGCCAGCAGTTACCGACAGGGCCTTCGGACCCAGTACTTC. This translates into CASSYRQGLRTQYF.

This chain connects TRBV27 to TRBJ2-7, with a weak D call TRBD1 (5 bases). The CDR3 runs 15 residues. Trimming removed 6 bases at V and 3 bases at J, with 18 bases between. Germline V gene data show CDR1 as MNHEY and CDR2 as SMNVEV (reference sequence). The CDR3 loop reads CASRRQGWLDYEQYF. The CDR3 bases are TGTGCCAGCAGACGTCAGGGATGGCTGGACTACGAGCAGTACTTC.

This rearrangement joins TRBV6-5 to TRBJ1-5; tentatively, D is TRBD1 (5 bases). This CDR3 spans 13 amino acids. Germline loops: CDR1 MNHEY, CDR2 SVGAGI. Trimming left V 6 bases short and J 4 bases short, with 10 bases between. The CDR3 here is CASRRDANQPQHF. DNA of the CDR3: TGTGCCAGCAGGCGGGACGCAAATCAGCCCCAGCATTTT.

The rearrangement links TRBV9 to TRBJ1-1; TRBD1 agrees at 9 bases. The CDR3 consists of 15 residues. V trimming: 3 bases; J trimming: 7 bases; junction bases outside the gene matches: 10. CDR1 and CDR2 (germline): SGDLS, YYNGEE. DNA of the CDR3: TGTGCCAGCAGCGCCCAAGGACAGGGGTTCGATGAAGCTTTCTTT. This translates into CASSAQGQGFDEAFF.

The chain links TRBV29-1 to TRBJ1-1; the D gene is possibly TRBD1 (5 bases). This CDR3 contains 12 residues. V dropped 3 bases and J dropped 1 base, with 6 bases sitting between them. Germline CDR1 and CDR2: SQVTM and ANQGSEA. The CDR3 bases are TGCAGCGTTGACGGGGGGAACACTGAAGCTTTCTTT. Protein: CSVDGGNTEAFF.

J is TRBJ2-1 and V is TRBV6-5, with 7 bases that match TRBD1. Germline V gene sequence: CDR1 MNHEY, CDR2 SVGAGI. The V gene end was trimmed by 6 bases and the J gene end by 0 bases; junction bases not matched to a gene: 5. CDR3 size: 15 residues. CDR3 region: CASRLQGSSYNEQFF. The CDR3 bases are TGTGCCAGCAGGCTACAGGGGAGCTCCTACAATGAGCAGTTCTTC.

This sequence joins TRBV15 and TRBJ1-5; D not resolved. Trimming removed 1 base from V and 4 bases from J, with 11 bases in between. Per germline, CDR1 LNHNV and CDR2 YYDKDF (reference sequence). The CDR3 spans 15 residues. Here the CDR3 reads CATSRVRDENQPQHF. CDR3 DNA sequence: TGTGCCACCAGCAGAGTTCGGGATGAAAATCAGCCCCAGCATTTT. The full variable domain, its missing parts supplied by reference TRBV15 and TRBJ1-5, is DAMVIQNPRYQVTQFGKPVTLSCSQTLNHNVMYWYQQKSSQAPKLLFHYYDKDFNNEADTPDNFQSRRPNTSFCFLDIRSPGLGDTAMYLCATSRVRDENQPQHFGDGTRLSIL.